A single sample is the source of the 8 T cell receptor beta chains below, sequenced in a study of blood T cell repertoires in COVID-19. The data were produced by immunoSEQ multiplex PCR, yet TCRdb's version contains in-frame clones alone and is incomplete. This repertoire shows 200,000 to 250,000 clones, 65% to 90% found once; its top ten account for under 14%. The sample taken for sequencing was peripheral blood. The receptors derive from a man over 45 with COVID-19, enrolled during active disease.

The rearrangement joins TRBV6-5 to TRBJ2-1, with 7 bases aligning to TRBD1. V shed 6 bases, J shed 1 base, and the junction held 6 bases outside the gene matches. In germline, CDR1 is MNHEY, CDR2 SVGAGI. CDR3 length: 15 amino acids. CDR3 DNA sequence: TGTGCCAGCAGCCCGCCAGGGGGTTCCTACAATGAGCAGTTCTTC. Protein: CASSPPGGSYNEQFF.

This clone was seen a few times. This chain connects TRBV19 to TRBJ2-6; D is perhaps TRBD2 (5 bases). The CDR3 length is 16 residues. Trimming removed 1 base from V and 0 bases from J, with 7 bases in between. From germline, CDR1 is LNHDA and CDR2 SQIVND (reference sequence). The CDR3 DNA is TGTGCCAGTAGTATAGGAGGGCCCTCTGGGGCCAACGTCCTGACTTTC. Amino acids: CASSIGGPSGANVLTF.

CDR3 DNA sequence: TGCGCCAGCAGCCCGACTACAAACCTCAATGAGCAGTTCTTC. Residues: CASSPTTNLNEQFF. The gene calls are TRBV4-1 and TRBJ2-1; D possibly corresponds to TRBD2 (5 bases). Trimming left V 4 bases short and J 6 bases short, with 13 bases between. The CDR3 consists of 14 residues. Germline assignment: CDR1 MGHRA and CDR2 YSYEKL.

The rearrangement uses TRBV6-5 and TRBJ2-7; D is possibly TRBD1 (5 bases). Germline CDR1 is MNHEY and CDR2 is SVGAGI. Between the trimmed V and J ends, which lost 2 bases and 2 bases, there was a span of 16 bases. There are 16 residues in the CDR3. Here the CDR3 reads CASSYDAGNLPYEQYF. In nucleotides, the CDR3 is TGTGCCAGCAGTTACGACGCAGGGAATCTTCCCTACGAGCAGTACTTC.

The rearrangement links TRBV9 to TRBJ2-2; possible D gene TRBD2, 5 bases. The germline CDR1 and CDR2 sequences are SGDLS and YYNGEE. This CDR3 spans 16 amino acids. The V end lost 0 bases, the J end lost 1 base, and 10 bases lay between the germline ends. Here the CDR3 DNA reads TGTGCCAGCAGCGTAGGATCCAGCGGGAACACCGGGGAGCTGTTTTTT. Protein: CASSVGSSGNTGELFF.

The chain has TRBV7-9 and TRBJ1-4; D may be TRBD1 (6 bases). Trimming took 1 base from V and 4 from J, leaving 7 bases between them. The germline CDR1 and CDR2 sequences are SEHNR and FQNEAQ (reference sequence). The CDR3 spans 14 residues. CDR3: CASSLGTDNEKLFF. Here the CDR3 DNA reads TGTGCCAGCAGCTTAGGGACAGATAATGAAAAACTGTTTTTT.

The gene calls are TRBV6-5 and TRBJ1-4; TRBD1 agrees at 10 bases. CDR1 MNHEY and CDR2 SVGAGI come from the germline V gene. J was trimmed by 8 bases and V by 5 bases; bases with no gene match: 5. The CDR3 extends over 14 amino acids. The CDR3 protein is CASSTTGGIEKLFF. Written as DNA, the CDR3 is TGTGCCAGCAGTACGACAGGGGGCATAGAAAAACTGTTTTTT.

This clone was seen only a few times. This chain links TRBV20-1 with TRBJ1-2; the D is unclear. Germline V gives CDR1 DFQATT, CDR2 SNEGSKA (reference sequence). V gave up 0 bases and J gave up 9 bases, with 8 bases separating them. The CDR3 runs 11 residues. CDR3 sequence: CSAREAGRYTF. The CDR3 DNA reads TGCAGTGCTAGAGAGGCGGGCCGCTACACCTTC.